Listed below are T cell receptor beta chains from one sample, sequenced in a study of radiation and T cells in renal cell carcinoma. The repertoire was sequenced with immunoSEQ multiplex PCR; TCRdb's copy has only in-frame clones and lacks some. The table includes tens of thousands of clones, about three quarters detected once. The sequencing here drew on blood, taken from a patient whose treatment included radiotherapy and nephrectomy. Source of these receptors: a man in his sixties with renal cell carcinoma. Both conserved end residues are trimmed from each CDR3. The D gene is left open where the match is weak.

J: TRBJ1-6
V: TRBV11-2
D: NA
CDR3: ASSSAEAQGKSPLH

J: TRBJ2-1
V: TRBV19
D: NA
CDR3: ASSIEGGTSYNEQF

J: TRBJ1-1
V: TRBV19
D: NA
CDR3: ASSRGAANTEAF

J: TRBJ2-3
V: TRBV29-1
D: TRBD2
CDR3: SVEGEAGGRTDTQY

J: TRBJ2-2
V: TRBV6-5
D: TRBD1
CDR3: ASRTGGQSSGELF

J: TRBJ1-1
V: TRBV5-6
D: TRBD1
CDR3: ASSFFPGTVAF

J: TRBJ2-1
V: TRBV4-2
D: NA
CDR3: ASSQDPQGSYNEQF

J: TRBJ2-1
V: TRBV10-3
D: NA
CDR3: AISESGAVYNEQF

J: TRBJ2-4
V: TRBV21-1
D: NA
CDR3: ASSKAQTVSQGAAKNIQY

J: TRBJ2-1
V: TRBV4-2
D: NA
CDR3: ASSQESAKSSYNEQF

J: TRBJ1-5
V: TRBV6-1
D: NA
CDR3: ASMNRPYSNQPQH

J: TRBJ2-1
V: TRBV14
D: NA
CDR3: ASSQTGGLSYNEQF

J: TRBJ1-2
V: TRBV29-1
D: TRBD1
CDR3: SVGGGGAGYGYT

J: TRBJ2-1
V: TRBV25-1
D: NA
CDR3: ASSEIPDEQF

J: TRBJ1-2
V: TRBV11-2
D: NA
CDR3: ASSLTELYGYT

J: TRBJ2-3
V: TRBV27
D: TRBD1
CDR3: ASSKQTGADTQY

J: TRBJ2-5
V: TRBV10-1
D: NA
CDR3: ASSESPGRGEQY

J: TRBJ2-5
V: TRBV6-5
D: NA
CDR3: ASRPSGLQETQY

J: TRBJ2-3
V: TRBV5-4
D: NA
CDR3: ASSQRLGSSTDTQY

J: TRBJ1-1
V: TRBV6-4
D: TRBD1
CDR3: ASSEGTGGTEAF